These 30 T cell receptor beta chains originate from one sample sequenced in a study of identical twins. TCRdb re-analysed the 5' RACE reads in MiXCR, keeping a single row per CDR3 protein. The table includes roughly 1,500,000 distinct CDR3 sequences, under 35% detected once. The material sequenced was cord blood. These receptors were taken from a newborn girl in good health.

This clonotype was observed a handful of times. The chain links TRBV19 to TRBJ1-2, with D tentatively TRBD1 (6 bases). The CDR3 has 13 residues. Germline V lookup: CDR1 LNHDA, CDR2 SQIVND (reference sequence). Trimming cost V 5 bases and J 5 bases, with 12 bases left between them. CDR3 residues: CASSVTQGYGYTF. The CDR3 DNA is TGTGCCAGTAGTGTAACACAGGGATATGGCTACACCTTC.

J is TRBJ2-3 and V is TRBV5-4; no reliable D call. This CDR3 region has 14 residues. V was cut by 6 bases and J by 2 bases, with 13 bases left in between. Germline CDR1 SGHNT, CDR2 YYREEE (reference sequence). The CDR3 protein is CASKVALSTDTQYF. The DNA of the CDR3 is TGTGCCAGCAAAGTAGCTCTCTCCACAGATACGCAGTATTTT.

This clonotype was recorded a few times. V and J are TRBV5-1 and TRBJ2-7; the match to TRBD1 covers 9 bases. V shed 4 bases, J shed 4 bases, and the junction held 6 bases outside the gene matches. CDR3 length equals 14 residues. Germline V gene lookup returns CDR1 SGHRS and CDR2 YFSETQ. The CDR3 here is CASSGNRGRYEQYF. As DNA, the CDR3 is TGCGCCAGCAGCGGTAACAGGGGGCGTTACGAGCAGTACTTC. The whole variable domain, remainder taken from reference TRBV5-1 and TRBJ2-7, is KAGVTQTPRYLIKTRGQQVTLSCSPISGHRSVSWYQQTPGQGLQFLFEYFSETQRNKGNFPGRFSGRQFSNSRSEMNVSTLELGDSALYLCASSGNRGRYEQYFGPGTRLTVT.

Concerning this clonotype itself: Compared with germline, one end of the junction differs, possibly owing to a read error. V usage is TRBV11-2 and J usage is TRBJ1-6; D remains unclear. The germline V gene has CDR1 SGHAT and CDR2 FQNNGV. This CDR3 has 12 amino acids. CDR3 sequence (DNA): TGTGCCAGCAGCTTAGAAACTAAACCCCCCCACTTT. It yields the protein CASSLETKPPHF. Variable domain in full (rest from reference TRBV11-2 and TRBJ1-6): EAGVAQSPRYKIIEKRQSVAFWCNPISGHATLYWYQQILGQGPKLLIQFQNNGVVDDSQLPKDRFSAERLKGVDSTLKIQPAKLEDSAVYLCASSLETKPPHFGNGTRLTVT.

The genes are TRBV20-1 and TRBJ2-1; D may be TRBD1 (6 bases). V was shortened by 8 bases and J by 8 bases, with 22 bases between the two germline ends. CDR1 and CDR2 (germline): DFQATT, SNEGSKA (reference sequence). This CDR3 has 14 amino acids. The CDR3 DNA sequence: TGCAGTCTTATCGTGGGGGCCCGACTCCATGAGCAGTTCTTC. Protein: CSLIVGARLHEQFF.

This clonotype showed up many times. V is TRBV12-3 or TRBV12-4 and J is TRBJ2-7; 10 positions match TRBD1. Germline trimming cut 2 bases from V and 3 bases from J; bases unmatched to any gene: 4. The CDR3 is 15 amino acids. The CDR3 DNA reads TGTGCCAGCAGTTTACCCCGGACAGGGGGCTACGAGCAGTACTTC. This translates into CASSLPRTGGYEQYF.

The chain links TRBV12-3 or TRBV12-4 to TRBJ2-5, with TRBD1 matching 10 bases. J gave up 4 bases and V 2 bases, and 4 bases lay outside the gene matches. This CDR3 has 15 residues. CDR3 loop: CASSLRWTGGETQYF. The DNA for the CDR3 is TGTGCCAGCAGTTTAAGGTGGACAGGGGGAGAGACCCAGTACTTC.

This clonotype was seen a few times. The genes are TRBV2 and TRBJ2-5; D call uncertain. Germline assignment: CDR1 SNHLY and CDR2 FYNNEI. Deletions cut 8 bases from V and 2 bases from J, with 9 bases between. The CDR3 sequence is 12 residues long. Here the CDR3 DNA reads TGTGCCAGCTCCATGGGGCAAGAGACCCAGTACTTC. Translated: CASSMGQETQYF.

V gene TRBV20-1 combines with J gene TRBJ2-1, with 11 bases aligning to TRBD2. The length of the CDR3 is 18 residues. The ends lost 0 bases at V and 13 bases at J; junction bases unmatched: 20. CDR1 is DFQATT and CDR2 is SNEGSKA in the germline V gene (reference sequence). In DNA, the CDR3 is TGCAGTGCTAGAGATCTGCTCTCTAGCGGGGGGTTAAAAGAGACCCAGTTCTTC. It is translated as CSARDLLSSGGLKETQFF.

The gene calls are TRBV2 and TRBJ2-1; TRBD2 agrees at 15 bases. Germline CDR1 SNHLY, CDR2 FYNNEI. This CDR3 contains 15 residues. V lost 6 bases and J lost 9; bases outside the gene matches: 6. The CDR3 reads CASRGLAGGMGEQFF. The CDR3 DNA is TGTGCCAGCAGGGGACTAGCGGGGGGAATGGGTGAGCAGTTCTTC.

This clonotype showed up many times. This sequence joins TRBV20-1 and TRBJ1-5; no firm D call. From germline, CDR1 is DFQATT and CDR2 SNEGSKA (reference sequence). The CDR3 covers 13 residues. Trimming took 5 bases from V and 2 from J, leaving 10 bases between them. CDR3 DNA sequence: TGCAGTGCTCCAGGTCAGGGCAATCAGCCCCAGCATTTT. Translated, it gives CSAPGQGNQPQHF.

The gene calls are TRBV20-1 and TRBJ1-1; 9 positions agree with TRBD1. V lost 3 bases and J lost 1; bases outside the gene matches: 21. Germline V CDR1 and CDR2: DFQATT, SNEGSKA (reference sequence). The length of the CDR3 is 20 residues. CDR3 sequence reads: CSARYILGIIPGQGNTEAFF. The CDR3 DNA reads as TGCAGTGCTAGGTATATTCTAGGGATTATACCGGGACAGGGGAACACTGAAGCTTTCTTT.

J is TRBJ2-1 and V is TRBV28; D may correspond to TRBD1 or TRBD2 (5 bases each). Germline V gives CDR1 MDHEN, CDR2 SYDVKM. The CDR3 runs to 13 residues. V was pared by 6 bases and J by 6 bases, with 12 bases between. The CDR3 DNA reads as TGTGCCAGCAGGAAGACGGGGCTCAATGAGCAGTTCTTC. The encoded protein is CASRKTGLNEQFF.

The genes are TRBV2 and TRBJ1-1, with 8 nucleotides matching TRBD1. Trimming took 11 bases from V and 0 from J; bases not matched to a gene: 14. Germline CDR1 and CDR2: SNHLY and FYNNEI. This CDR3 is built from 16 residues. This CDR3 reads CAALAGGGGLNTEAFF. CDR3 in DNA: TGTGCCGCGCTGGCAGGGGGCGGGGGGCTGAACACTGAAGCTTTCTTT.

The chain joins TRBV12-3 or TRBV12-4 to TRBJ1-5, with D perhaps TRBD1 (5 bases). Trimming shortened V by 3 bases and J by 4 bases, and 16 bases separated the two germline ends. The CDR3 spans 16 residues. CDR3 in DNA: TGTGCCAGCAGTTTTCTCCCGGGGCACTCAAATCAGCCCCAGCATTTT. This sequence encodes CASSFLPGHSNQPQHF.

This clonotype occurred a few times. V gene TRBV3-1 combines with J gene TRBJ2-7; TRBD2 matches 8 bases. From germline, CDR1 is LGHDT and CDR2 YNNKEL (reference sequence). CDR3 length: 18 residues. V trimming: 0 bases; J trimming: 3 bases; junction bases outside the gene matches: 13. CDR3 sequence reads: CASSQDPTTSALNYEQYF. The CDR3 nucleotides are TGTGCCAGCAGCCAAGATCCGACGACTAGCGCTCTCAACTACGAGCAGTACTTC.

Concerning this clonotype: A much larger clone is a single base away; this may be a read error. The gene calls are TRBV7-2 and TRBJ2-3; D uncertain. The length of the CDR3 is 13 residues. From germline, CDR1 is SGHTA and CDR2 FQGNSA. Here the CDR3 reads CACSLKGTDTQYF. As DNA, the CDR3 is TGTGCCTGCAGCTTAAAGGGCACAGATACGCAGTATTTT.

The chain couples TRBV27 to TRBJ1-1, with TRBD1 as a possible D gene (5 bases). Trimming removed 3 bases at V and 0 bases at J, with 14 bases between. The CDR3 covers 16 residues. Germline V gene sequence: CDR1 MNHEY, CDR2 SMNVEV (reference sequence). The CDR3 DNA reads TGTGCCAGCAGTTTTGATGGGGCCAGAATGAACACTGAAGCTTTCTTT. Amino acid sequence: CASSFDGARMNTEAFF.

The chain is built from TRBV6-6 and TRBJ2-4, with D perhaps TRBD1 (6 bases). CDR1 and CDR2 from the germline V gene are MNHNY and SVGAGI (reference sequence). CDR3 length: 14 residues. The germline V and J ends were trimmed by 6 bases and 13 bases, with 22 bases remaining between them. In DNA form, the CDR3 reads TGTGCCAGCAGCACAAACGACAGGTTCAATGAGCAGTACTTC. It encodes CASSTNDRFNEQYF.

The V gene is TRBV20-1, the J gene TRBJ1-5; D possibly corresponds to TRBD1 (5 bases). The CDR3 consists of 17 residues. Germline CDR1 reads DFQATT; CDR2 reads SNEGSKA (reference sequence). V dropped 3 bases and J dropped 3 bases, with 21 bases sitting between them. In DNA form, the CDR3 reads TGCAGTGCTAGTCCTTTTTTGGGGGGACGGCTCAATCAGCCCCAGCATTTT. This sequence encodes CSASPFLGGRLNQPQHF.

This clonotype was counted between two and nine times. The chain employs TRBV28 and TRBJ1-6; 8 bases align to TRBD1. This CDR3 is built from 16 residues. CDR1 and CDR2 (germline): MDHEN, SYDVKM. V was clipped by 4 bases and J by 7 bases; unmatched bases: 9. The CDR3 spells CASSSTPGQGNSPLHF. The CDR3 DNA is TGTGCCAGCAGTTCAACCCCCGGACAGGGCAATTCACCCCTCCACTTT.

Worth noting for this clonotype: The junction and the germline gene differ at one end; a read error may be behind it. The rearrangement uses TRBV10-2 and TRBJ1-3, with D hard to call. The germline CDR1 and CDR2 sequences are WSHSY and SAAADI. The length of the CDR3 is 15 residues. The CDR3 is CAGSALGRLGNTIYF. The CDR3 DNA sequence: TGCGCCGGCAGTGCTCTTGGGCGGTTGGGAAACACCATATATTTT.

In regard to this clonotype: The junction departs from germline at one end; a sequencing error may be responsible. The CDR3 DNA reads TGTGCCAGCAGTAGGCCCTACAATGAGCGGTTCTTC. As protein: CASSRPYNERFF. The rearrangement links TRBV27 to TRBJ2-1; D call uncertain. CDR3 length: 12 residues. The germline CDR1 and CDR2 sequences are MNHEY and SMNVEV (reference sequence).

DNA for the CDR3: TGTGCCAGCAGAGTAGCGGGGGGGCATGCAGATACGCAGTATTTT. Translated, it gives CASRVAGGHADTQYF. The rearrangement links TRBV12-3 or TRBV12-4 to TRBJ2-3; TRBD2 matches at 11 bases. The CDR3 has 15 residues. Trimming cost V 6 bases and J 4 bases; bases outside gene matches: 6.

The J gene is TRBJ1-6, the V gene TRBV6-1, with D tentatively TRBD1 (6 bases). The CDR3 spans 16 residues. V lost 6 bases to trimming and J lost 9 bases, with 21 bases between them. The germline CDR1 and CDR2 sequences are MNHNS and SASEGT. CDR3 residues: CASRLGQGRLSSPLHF. Written as DNA, the CDR3 is TGTGCCAGCAGGCTAGGGCAGGGGAGACTGTCTTCACCCCTCCACTTT.

This sequence joins TRBV7-2 and TRBJ1-2, with a possible D match to TRBD1 (6 bases). CDR1 and CDR2 from the germline V gene are SGHTA and FQGNSA. This CDR3 is built from 14 residues. The V end was cut by 6 bases, the J end by 8 bases, with 19 bases between. CDR3 in amino acids: CASRLNRDPGGYTF. CDR3 coding DNA: TGTGCCAGCAGACTCAACAGGGACCCGGGGGGCTACACCTTC.

With respect to this clonotype: A clone one base away is much larger, so this may be a read error. CDR3 nucleotides: TGCGCCAGCAGCTTGGGGGACAGGACGCCTTACAATGAGCAGTACTTC. Its protein product is CASSLGDRTPYNEQYF. The V and J genes are TRBV5-1 and TRBJ2-5, with TRBD1 identical over 8 bases. Germline CDR1 reads SGHRS; CDR2 reads YFSETQ. J lost 11 bases, V lost 0 bases, and 15 bases had no gene match. The CDR3 spans 16 residues.

This clonotype came up a few times. The rearrangement links TRBV12-3 or TRBV12-4 to TRBJ2-7; TRBD2 might be the D (6 bases). The tail of the sequence fits TRBJ2-5 better, so the J call may be wrong. The CDR3 length is 14 residues. The CDR3 spells CASSLGGAFSTQYF. DNA of the CDR3: TGTGCCAGCAGTTTAGGCGGGGCCTTTTCGACCCAGTACTTC.

The chain employs TRBV4-1 and TRBJ2-1; TRBD2 agrees at 14 bases. Germline trimming cut 4 bases from V and 4 bases from J; bases unmatched to any gene: 15. Germline V CDR1 and CDR2: MGHRA, YSYEKL. The CDR3 is 20 residues long. CDR3 in DNA: TGCGCCAGCAGCCCGCACCGACTAGCGGGGGGGCCTATGCGATACAATGAGCAGTTCTTC. This sequence encodes CASSPHRLAGGPMRYNEQFF.

The chain employs TRBV7-2 and TRBJ1-2, with D tentatively TRBD1 (5 bases). The CDR3 loop spans 15 amino acids. Germline assignment: CDR1 SGHTA and CDR2 FQGNSA. The germline V and J ends were trimmed by 5 bases and 0 bases, with 13 bases remaining between them. The CDR3 DNA reads as TGTGCCAGCAGCCCCCAAACAGGCTCTAACTATGGCTACACCTTC. Its protein product is CASSPQTGSNYGYTF.